These T cell receptor beta chains were read from a single sample in a study of identical twins. Each CDR3 protein gets one entry after TCRdb re-called the 5' RACE reads with MiXCR. The table shows 690,000 or so distinct CDR3 sequences, with 6% to 6.5% occurring only once. The source material was naive T cells sorted from blood. These TCRs come from a man between 18 and 29 years old in good health. Each CDR3 is given with its conserved first and last residue. The D gene is left open where the match is weak. The size field is filled for only some rows; it gives once, few, many or a size class.

CDR3 length,J gene,V gene,D gene,clone size,CDR3 protein,CDR3 DNA
12,TRBJ2-5,TRBV5-1,NA,NA,CASSGFGETQYF,TGCGCCAGCAGCGGGTTTGGGGAGACCCAGTACTTC
14,TRBJ2-3,TRBV4-1,NA,NA,CASSQEYEEDTQYF,TGCGCCAGCAGCCAAGAGTATGAGGAAGATACGCAGTATTTT
16,TRBJ2-2,TRBV12-3/TRBV12-4,NA,few,CASSLNVGANTGELFF,TGTGCCAGCAGTTTAAACGTGGGTGCGAACACCGGGGAGCTGTTTTTT
17,TRBJ1-6,TRBV4-3,TRBD1,many,CASSQGRQGAHNSPLHF,TGCGCCAGCAGCCAAGGACGACAGGGAGCTCATAATTCACCCCTCCACTTT
19,TRBJ2-6,TRBV9,NA,many,CASRADHEPPSSGANVLTF,TGTGCCAGCAGGGCTGACCACGAACCACCGAGCTCTGGGGCCAACGTCCTGACTTTC
12,TRBJ2-3,TRBV5-1,NA,NA,CASSLVGQEEYF,TGCGCCAGCAGCTTGGTGGGGCAGGAGGAGTATTTT
15,TRBJ2-1,TRBV29-1,TRBD2,NA,CSVELAGWLRNEQFF,TGCAGCGTTGAGCTAGCGGGCTGGTTGAGGAATGAGCAGTTCTTC
14,TRBJ2-7,TRBV12-3/TRBV12-4,NA,few,CASSPGQGFNEQYF,TGTGCCAGCAGTCCGGGACAAGGATTCAACGAGCAGTACTTC
19,TRBJ2-1,TRBV5-1,TRBD2,NA,CASSVNPPIAGGRGNEQFF,TGCGCCAGCAGCGTCAATCCGCCTATAGCGGGAGGGCGAGGCAATGAGCAGTTCTTC
13,TRBJ2-1,TRBV25-1,NA,many,CASSDLPPYEQFF,TGTGCCAGCAGTGACTTGCCCCCTTATGAGCAGTTCTTC
13,TRBJ2-5,TRBV5-1,NA,many,CASSPEGRETQYF,TGCGCCAGCAGCCCGGAGGGCCGAGAGACCCAGTACTTC
15,TRBJ2-1,TRBV5-1,NA,many,CASILANGDYNEQFF,TGCGCCAGCATCCTAGCTAACGGGGACTACAATGAGCAGTTCTTC
18,TRBJ2-6,TRBV11-2,TRBD1,few,CASSIPQGAKDGANVLTF,TGTGCCAGCAGCATCCCCCAGGGGGCGAAGGATGGGGCCAACGTCCTGACTTTC
17,TRBJ2-1,TRBV6-1,TRBD2,many,CASSEHETSGIFNEQFF,TGTGCCAGCAGTGAACACGAGACTAGCGGGATTTTCAATGAGCAGTTCTTC
13,TRBJ2-7,TRBV7-2,NA,NA,CASSLALLYEQYF,TGTGCCAGCAGCTTAGCCCTACTTTACGAGCAGTACTTC
13,TRBJ1-4,TRBV29-1,NA,many,CSGLDGRNEKLFF,TGCAGCGGGTTGGACGGACGTAATGAAAAACTGTTTTTT
14,TRBJ1-1,TRBV9,TRBD1,NA,CASSPDRGIPEAFF,TGTGCCAGCAGCCCCGACAGGGGGATCCCTGAAGCTTTCTTT
14,TRBJ1-5,TRBV6-2/TRBV6-3,NA,many,CASSFGQYGQPQHF,TGTGCCAGCAGCTTCGGACAGTACGGTCAGCCCCAGCATTTT